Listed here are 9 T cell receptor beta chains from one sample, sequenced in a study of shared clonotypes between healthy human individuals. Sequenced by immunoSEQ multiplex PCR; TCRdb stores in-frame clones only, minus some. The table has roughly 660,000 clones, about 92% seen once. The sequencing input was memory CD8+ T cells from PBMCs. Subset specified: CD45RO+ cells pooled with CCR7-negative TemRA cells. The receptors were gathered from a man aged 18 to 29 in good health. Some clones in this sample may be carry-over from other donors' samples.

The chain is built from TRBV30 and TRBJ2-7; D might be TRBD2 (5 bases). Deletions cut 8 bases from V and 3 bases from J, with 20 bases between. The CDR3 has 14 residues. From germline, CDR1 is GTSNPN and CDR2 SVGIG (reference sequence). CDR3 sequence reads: CAIKTGKGVYEQYF. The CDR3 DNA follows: TGTGCCATAAAGACGGGCAAGGGAGTCTACGAGCAGTACTTC.

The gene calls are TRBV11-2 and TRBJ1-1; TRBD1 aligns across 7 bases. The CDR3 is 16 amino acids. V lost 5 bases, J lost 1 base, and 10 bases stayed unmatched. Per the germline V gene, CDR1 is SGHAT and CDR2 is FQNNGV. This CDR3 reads CASSPTGAVTNTEAFF. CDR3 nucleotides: TGTGCCAGCAGCCCAACAGGGGCCGTCACGAACACTGAAGCTTTCTTT.

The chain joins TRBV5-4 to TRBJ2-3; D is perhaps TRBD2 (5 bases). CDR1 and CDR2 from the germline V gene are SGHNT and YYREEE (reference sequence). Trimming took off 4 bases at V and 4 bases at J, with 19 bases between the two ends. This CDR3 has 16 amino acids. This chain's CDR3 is CASSPVGVGGADTQYF. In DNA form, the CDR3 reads TGTGCCAGCAGCCCTGTCGGGGTTGGCGGTGCAGATACGCAGTATTTT.

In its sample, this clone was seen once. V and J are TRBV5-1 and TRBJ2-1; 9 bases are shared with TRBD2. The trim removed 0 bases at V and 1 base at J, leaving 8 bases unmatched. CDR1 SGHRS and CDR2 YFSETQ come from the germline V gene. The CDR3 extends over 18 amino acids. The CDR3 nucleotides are TGCGCCAGCAGCTTGGGAGTAGCGGGAGTGGGGTCCTACAATGAGCAGTTCTTC. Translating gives CASSLGVAGVGSYNEQFF.

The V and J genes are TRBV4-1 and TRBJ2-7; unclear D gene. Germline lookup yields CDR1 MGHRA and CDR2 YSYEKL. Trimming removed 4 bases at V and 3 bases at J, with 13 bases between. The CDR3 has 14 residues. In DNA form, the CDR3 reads TGCGCCAGCAGCCCAGCCGGGTTGGACTACGAGCAGTACTTC. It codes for CASSPAGLDYEQYF.

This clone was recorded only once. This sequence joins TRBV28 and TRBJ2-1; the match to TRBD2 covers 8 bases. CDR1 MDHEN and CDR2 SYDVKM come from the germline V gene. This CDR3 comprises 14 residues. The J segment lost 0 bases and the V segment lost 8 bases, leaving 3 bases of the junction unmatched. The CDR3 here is CASASGSSYNEQFF. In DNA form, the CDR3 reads TGTGCCAGCGCAAGCGGGAGCTCCTACAATGAGCAGTTCTTC.

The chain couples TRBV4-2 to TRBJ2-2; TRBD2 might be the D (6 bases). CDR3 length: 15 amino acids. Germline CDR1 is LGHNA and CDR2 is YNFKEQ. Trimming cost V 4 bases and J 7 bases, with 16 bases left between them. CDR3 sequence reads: CASSPAGRENGELFF. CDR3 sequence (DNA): TGTGCCAGCAGCCCGGCGGGACGGGAGAACGGGGAGCTGTTTTTT.

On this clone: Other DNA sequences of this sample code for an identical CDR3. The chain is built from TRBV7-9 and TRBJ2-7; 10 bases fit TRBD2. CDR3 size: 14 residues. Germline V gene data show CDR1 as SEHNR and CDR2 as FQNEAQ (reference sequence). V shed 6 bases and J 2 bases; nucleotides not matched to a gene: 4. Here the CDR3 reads CASSSSGRAYEQYF. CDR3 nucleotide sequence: TGTGCCAGCAGTTCTAGCGGGAGAGCCTACGAGCAGTACTTC.

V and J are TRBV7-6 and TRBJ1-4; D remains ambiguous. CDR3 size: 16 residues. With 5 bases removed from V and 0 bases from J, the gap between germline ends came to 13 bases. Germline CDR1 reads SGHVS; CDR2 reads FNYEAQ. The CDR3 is CASSAFMTATNEKLFF. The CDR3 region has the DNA TGTGCCAGCAGCGCCTTCATGACCGCAACTAATGAAAAACTGTTTTTT.